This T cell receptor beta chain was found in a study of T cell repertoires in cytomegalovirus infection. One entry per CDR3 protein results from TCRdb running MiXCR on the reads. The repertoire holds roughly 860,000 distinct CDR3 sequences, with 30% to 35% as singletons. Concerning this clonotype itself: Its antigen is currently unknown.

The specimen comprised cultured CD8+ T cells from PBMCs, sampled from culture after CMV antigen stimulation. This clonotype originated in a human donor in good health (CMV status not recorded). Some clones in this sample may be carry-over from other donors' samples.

The DNA for the CDR3 is TGTGCCAGTCGAAGACAGGGAAATGAAGCTTTCTTT. Amino acid sequence: CASRRQGNEAFF. This rearrangement joins TRBV19 to TRBJ1-1, with 7 nucleotides matching TRBD1. The CDR3 consists of 12 residues. CDR1 LNHDA and CDR2 SQIVND come from the germline V gene (reference sequence). Trimming took 8 bases from V and 7 from J; bases not matched to a gene: 7. Complete variable domain (other parts from reference TRBV19 and TRBJ1-1): DGGITQSPKYLFRKEGQNVTLSCEQNLNHDAMYWYRQDPGQGLRLIYYSQIVNDFQKGDIAEGYSVSREKKESFPLTVTSAQKNPTAFYLCASRRQGNEAFFGQGTRLTVV.